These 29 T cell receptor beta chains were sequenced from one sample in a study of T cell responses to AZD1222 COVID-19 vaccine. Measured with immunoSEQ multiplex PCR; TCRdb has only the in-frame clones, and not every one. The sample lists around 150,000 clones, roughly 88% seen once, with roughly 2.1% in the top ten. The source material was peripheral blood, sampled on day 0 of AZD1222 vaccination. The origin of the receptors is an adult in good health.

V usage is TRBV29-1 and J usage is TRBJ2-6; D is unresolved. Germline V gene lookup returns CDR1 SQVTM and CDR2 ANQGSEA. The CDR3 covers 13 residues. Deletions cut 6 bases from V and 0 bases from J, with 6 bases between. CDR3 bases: TGCAGCGTGCACCTCTCTGGGGCCAACGTCCTGACTTTC. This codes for CSVHLSGANVLTF. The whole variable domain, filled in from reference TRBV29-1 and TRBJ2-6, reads SAVISQKPSRDICQRGTSLTIQCQVDSQVTMMFWYRQQPGQSLTLIATANQGSEATYESGFVIDKFPISRPNLTFSTLTVSNMSPEDSSIYLCSVHLSGANVLTFGAGSRLTVL.

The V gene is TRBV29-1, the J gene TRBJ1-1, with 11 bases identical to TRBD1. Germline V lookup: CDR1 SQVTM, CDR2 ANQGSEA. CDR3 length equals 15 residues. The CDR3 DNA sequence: TGCACCGTGAAGCGGACAGGGGGCGGGTACACTGAAGCTTTCTTT. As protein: CTVKRTGGGYTEAFF.

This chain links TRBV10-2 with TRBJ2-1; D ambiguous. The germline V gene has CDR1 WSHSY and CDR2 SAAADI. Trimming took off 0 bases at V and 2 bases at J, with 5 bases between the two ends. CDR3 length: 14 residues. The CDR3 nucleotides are TGCGCCAGCAGTGAGTCGCTCCCCTACAATGAGCAGTTCTTC. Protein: CASSESLPYNEQFF.

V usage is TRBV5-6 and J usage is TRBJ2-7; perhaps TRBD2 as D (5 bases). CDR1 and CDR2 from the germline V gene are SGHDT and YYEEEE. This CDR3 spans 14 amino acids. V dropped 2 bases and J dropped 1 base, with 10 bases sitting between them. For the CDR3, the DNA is TGTGCCAGCAGCTTTAGCGACAAATCCTACGAGCAGTACTTC. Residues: CASSFSDKSYEQYF.

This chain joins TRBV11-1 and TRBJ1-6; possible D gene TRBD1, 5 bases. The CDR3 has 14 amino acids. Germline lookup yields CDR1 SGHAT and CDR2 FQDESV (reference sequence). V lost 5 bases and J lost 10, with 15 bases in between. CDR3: CASSGWGDWSPLHF. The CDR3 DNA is TGTGCCAGCAGCGGATGGGGGGATTGGTCACCCCTCCACTTT.

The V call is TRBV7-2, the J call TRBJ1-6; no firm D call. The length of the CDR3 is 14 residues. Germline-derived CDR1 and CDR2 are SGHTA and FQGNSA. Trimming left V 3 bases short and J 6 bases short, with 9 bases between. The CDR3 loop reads CASSLAHPNSPLHF. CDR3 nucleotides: TGTGCCAGCAGCTTGGCACACCCTAATTCACCCCTCCACTTT.

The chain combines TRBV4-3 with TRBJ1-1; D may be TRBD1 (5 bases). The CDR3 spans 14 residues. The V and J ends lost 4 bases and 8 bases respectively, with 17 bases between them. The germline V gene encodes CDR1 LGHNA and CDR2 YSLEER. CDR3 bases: TGCGCCAGCAGCCTCCGGACGGGGACGACAGAAGCTTTCTTT. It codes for CASSLRTGTTEAFF.

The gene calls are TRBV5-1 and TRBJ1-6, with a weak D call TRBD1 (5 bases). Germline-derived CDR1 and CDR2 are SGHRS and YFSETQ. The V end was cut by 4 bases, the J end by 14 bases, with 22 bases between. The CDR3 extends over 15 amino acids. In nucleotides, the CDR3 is TGCGCCAGCAGCCGACAAGGGCAGGGTGGCGGGTCCCTCCACTTT. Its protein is CASSRQGQGGGSLHF. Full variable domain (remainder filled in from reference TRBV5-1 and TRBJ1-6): KAGVTQTPRYLIKTRGQQVTLSCSPISGHRSVSWYQQTPGQGLQFLFEYFSETQRNKGNFPGRFSGRQFSNSRSEMNVSTLELGDSALYLCASSRQGQGGGSLHFGNGTRLTVT.

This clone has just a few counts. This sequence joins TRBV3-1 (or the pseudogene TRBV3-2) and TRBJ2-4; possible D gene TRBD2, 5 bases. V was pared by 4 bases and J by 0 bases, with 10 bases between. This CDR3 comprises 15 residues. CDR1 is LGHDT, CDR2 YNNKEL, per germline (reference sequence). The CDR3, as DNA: TGTGCCAGCAGCCTCTCGGGAATAGCCAAAAACATTCAGTACTTC. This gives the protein CASSLSGIAKNIQYF.

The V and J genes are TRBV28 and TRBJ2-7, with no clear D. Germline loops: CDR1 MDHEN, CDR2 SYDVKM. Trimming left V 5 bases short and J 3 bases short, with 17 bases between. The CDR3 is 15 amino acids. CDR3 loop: CASSTSSVSDYEQYF. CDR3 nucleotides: TGTGCCAGCAGTACCTCTTCGGTCTCCGACTACGAGCAGTACTTC.

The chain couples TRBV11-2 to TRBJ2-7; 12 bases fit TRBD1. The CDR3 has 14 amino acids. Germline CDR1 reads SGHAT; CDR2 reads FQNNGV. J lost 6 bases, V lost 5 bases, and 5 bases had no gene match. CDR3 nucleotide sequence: TGTGCCAGCAGCCCCGGGACAGGGGGCTTCGAGCAGTACTTC. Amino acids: CASSPGTGGFEQYF.

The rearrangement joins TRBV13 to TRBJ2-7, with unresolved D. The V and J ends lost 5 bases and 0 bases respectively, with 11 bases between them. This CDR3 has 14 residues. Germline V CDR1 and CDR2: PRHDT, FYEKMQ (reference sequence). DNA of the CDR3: TGTGCCAGCAGCCCCCGCCGACTCTCCTACGAGCAGTACTTC. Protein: CASSPRRLSYEQYF. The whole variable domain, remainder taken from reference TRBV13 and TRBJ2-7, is AAGVIQSPRHLIKEKRETATLKCYPIPRHDTVYWYQQGPGQDPQFLISFYEKMQSDKGSIPDRFSAQQFSDYHSELNMSSLELGDSALYFCASSPRRLSYEQYFGPGTRLTVT.

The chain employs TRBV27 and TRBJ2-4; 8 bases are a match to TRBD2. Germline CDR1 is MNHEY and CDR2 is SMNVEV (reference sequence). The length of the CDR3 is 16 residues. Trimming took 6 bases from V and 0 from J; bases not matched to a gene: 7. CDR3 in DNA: TGTGCCAGCAGCCGGGAGGGATCACTAGCCAAAAACATTCAGTACTTC. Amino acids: CASSREGSLAKNIQYF.

The CDR3 reads CASSIQGGREQYF. As DNA, the CDR3 is TGTGCCAGTAGTATACAGGGAGGGCGCGAGCAGTACTTC. The gene calls are TRBV19 and TRBJ2-7, with TRBD2 matching over 7 bases. V trimming: 2 bases; J trimming: 6 bases; junction bases outside the gene matches: 4. The CDR3 sequence is 13 residues long. Per the germline V gene, CDR1 is LNHDA and CDR2 is SQIVND (reference sequence). The full variable domain, in which reference TRBV19 and TRBJ2-7 provide the parts outside the CDR3, is DGGITQSPKYLFRKEGQNVTLSCEQNLNHDAMYWYRQDPGQGLRLIYYSQIVNDFQKGDIAEGYSVSREKKESFPLTVTSAQKNPTAFYLCASSIQGGREQYFGPGTRLTVT.

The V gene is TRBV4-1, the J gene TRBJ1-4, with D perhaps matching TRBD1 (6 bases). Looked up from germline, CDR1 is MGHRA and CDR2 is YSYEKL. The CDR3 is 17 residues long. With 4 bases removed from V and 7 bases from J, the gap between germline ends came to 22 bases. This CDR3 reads CASSPWDKTTSREKLFF. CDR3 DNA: TGCGCCAGCAGCCCGTGGGACAAAACCACGTCCCGTGAAAAACTGTTTTTT.

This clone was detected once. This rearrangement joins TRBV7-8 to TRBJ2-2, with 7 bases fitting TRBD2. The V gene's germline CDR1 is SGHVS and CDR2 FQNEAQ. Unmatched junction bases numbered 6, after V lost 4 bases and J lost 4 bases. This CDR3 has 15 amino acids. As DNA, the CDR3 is TGTGCCAGCAGCTCGCTAGCGGTAGCCACCGGGGAGCTGTTTTTT. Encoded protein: CASSSLAVATGELFF.

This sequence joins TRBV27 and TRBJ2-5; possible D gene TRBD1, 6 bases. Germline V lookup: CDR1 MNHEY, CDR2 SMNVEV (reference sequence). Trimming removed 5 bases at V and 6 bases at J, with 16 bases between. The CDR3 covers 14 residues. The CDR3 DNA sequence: TGTGCCAGCAGTGTCAGGGGCTACGTAAAGACCCAGTACTTC. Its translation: CASSVRGYVKTQYF.

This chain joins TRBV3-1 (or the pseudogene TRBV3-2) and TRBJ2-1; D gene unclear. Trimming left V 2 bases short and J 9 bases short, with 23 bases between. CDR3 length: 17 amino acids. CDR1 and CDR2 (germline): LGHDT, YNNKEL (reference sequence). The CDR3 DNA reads TGTGCCAGCAGCCAATTGTCTAGTGGGTTTATGCGCAGTGAGCAGTTCTTC. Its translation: CASSQLSSGFMRSEQFF.

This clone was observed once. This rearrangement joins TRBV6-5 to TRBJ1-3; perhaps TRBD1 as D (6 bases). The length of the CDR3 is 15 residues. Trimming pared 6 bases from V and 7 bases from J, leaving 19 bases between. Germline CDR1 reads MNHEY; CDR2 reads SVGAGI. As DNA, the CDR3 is TGTGCCAGCAGCGCCCTTAACTCCCAGGGGAACACCATATATTTT. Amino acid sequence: CASSALNSQGNTIYF.

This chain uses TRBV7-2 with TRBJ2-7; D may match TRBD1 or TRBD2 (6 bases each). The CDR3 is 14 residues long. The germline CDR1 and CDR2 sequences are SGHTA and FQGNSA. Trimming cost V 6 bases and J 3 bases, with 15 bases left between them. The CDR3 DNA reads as TGTGCCAGCAGTAGGGGGGAAGCTATCTACGAGCAGTACTTC. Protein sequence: CASSRGEAIYEQYF. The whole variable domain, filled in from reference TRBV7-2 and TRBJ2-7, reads GAGVSQSPSNKVTEKGKDVELRCDPISGHTALYWYRQSLGQGLEFLIYFQGNSAPDKSGLPSDRFSAERTGGSVSTLTIQRTQQEDSAVYLCASSRGEAIYEQYFGPGTRLTVT.

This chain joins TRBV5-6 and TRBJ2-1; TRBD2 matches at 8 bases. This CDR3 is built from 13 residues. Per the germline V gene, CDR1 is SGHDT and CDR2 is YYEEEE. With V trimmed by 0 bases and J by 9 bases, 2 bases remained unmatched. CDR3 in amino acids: CASSLAAGAEQFF. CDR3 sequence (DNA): TGTGCCAGCAGCTTGGCAGCGGGAGCTGAGCAGTTCTTC. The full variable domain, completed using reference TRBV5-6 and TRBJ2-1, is DAGVTQSPTHLIKTRGQQVTLRCSPKSGHDTVSWYQQALGQGPQFIFQYYEEEERQRGNFPDRFSGHQFPNYSSELNVNALLLGDSALYLCASSLAAGAEQFFGPGTRLTVL.

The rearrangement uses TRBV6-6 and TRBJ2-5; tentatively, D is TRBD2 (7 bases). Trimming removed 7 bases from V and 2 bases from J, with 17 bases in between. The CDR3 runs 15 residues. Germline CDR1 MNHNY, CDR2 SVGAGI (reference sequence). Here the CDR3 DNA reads TGTGCCAGCAACTGGGGGGGGGCGGGTCAAGAGACCCAGTACTTC. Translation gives CASNWGGAGQETQYF.

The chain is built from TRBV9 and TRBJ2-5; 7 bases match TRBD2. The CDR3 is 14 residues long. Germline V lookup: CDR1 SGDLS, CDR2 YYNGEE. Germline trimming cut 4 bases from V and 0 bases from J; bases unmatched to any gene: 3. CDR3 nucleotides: TGTGCCAGCAGCCACGGGACTAACCAAGAGACCCAGTACTTC. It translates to CASSHGTNQETQYF.

The CDR3: CACTTSMNTEAFF. The CDR3 DNA is TGTGCCTGTACAACTAGTATGAACACTGAAGCTTTCTTT. This chain links TRBV30 with TRBJ1-1; D not certain. The CDR3 covers 13 residues. V lost 6 bases to trimming and J lost 0 bases, with 11 bases between them. From germline, CDR1 is GTSNPN and CDR2 SVGIG (reference sequence).

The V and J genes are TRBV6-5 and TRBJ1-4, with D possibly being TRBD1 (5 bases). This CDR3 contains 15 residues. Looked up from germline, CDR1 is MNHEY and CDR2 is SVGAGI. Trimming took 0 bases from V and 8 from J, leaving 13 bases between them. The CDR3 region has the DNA TGTGCCAGCAGTTACTCCACAGGAACCGGCGAAAAACTGTTTTTT. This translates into CASSYSTGTGEKLFF.

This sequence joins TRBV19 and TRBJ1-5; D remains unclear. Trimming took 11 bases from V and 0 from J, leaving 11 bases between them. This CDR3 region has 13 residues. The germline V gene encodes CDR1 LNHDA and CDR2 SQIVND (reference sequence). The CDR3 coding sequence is TGTGCCGCTTCTGGGAATAGCAATCAGCCCCAGCATTTT. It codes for CAASGNSNQPQHF.

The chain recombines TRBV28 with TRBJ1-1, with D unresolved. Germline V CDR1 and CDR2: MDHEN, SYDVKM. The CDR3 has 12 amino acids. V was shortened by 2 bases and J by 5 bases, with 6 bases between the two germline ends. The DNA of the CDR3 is TGTGCCAGCAGTTTACGTGCAACTGAAGCTTTCTTT. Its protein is CASSLRATEAFF.

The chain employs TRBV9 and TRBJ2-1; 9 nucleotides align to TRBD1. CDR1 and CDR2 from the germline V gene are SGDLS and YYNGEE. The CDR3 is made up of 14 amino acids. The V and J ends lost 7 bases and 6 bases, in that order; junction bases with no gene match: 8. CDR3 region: CASGTGRVSNEQFF. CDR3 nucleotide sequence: TGTGCCAGCGGGACAGGGCGGGTCTCCAATGAGCAGTTCTTC.

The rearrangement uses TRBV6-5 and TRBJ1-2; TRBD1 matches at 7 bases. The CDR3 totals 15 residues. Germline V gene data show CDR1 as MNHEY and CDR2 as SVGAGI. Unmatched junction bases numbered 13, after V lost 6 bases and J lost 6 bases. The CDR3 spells CASRRVNRGVDGYTF. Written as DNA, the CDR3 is TGTGCCAGCAGGAGAGTCAACAGGGGAGTGGATGGCTACACCTTC.